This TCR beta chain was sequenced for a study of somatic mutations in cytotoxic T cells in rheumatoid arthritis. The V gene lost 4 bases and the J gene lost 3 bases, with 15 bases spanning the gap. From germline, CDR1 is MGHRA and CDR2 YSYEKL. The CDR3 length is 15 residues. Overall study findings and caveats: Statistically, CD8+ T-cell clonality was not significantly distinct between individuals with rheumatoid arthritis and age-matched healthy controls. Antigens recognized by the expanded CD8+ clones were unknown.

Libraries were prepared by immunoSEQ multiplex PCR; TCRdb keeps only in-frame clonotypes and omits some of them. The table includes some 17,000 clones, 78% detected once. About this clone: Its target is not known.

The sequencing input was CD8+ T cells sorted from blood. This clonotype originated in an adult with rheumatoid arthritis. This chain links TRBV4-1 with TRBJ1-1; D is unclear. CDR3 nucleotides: TGCGCCAGCAGCCCGACCCTCGGCAGGTACACTGAAGCTTTCTTT. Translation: CASSPTLGRYTEAFF.